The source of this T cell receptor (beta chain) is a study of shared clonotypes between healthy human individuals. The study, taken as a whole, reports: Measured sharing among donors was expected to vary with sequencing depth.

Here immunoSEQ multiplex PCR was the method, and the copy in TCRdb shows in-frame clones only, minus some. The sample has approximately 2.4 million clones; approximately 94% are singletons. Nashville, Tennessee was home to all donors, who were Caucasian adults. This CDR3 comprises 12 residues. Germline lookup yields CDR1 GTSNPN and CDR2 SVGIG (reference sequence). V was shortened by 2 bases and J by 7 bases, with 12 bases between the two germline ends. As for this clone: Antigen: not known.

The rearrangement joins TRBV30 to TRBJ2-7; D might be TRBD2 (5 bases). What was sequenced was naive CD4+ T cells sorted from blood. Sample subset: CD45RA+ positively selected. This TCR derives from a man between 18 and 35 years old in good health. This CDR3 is CAWSSGSLEQYF. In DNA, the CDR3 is TGTGCCTGGAGTTCGGGGTCCTTGGAGCAGTACTTC.